The present TCR beta chain was sequenced within a study of regulatory T cells in long-lasting Graves disease. The germline V gene has CDR1 MDHEN and CDR2 SYDVKM. The CDR3 totals 17 residues. Deletions cut 2 bases from V and 0 bases from J, with 13 bases between. iRepertoire HTBI primers and Arm-PCR of CDR3 regions built TCR beta libraries. One entry per CDR3 protein, called by TCRdb with MiXCR from the multiplex PCR reads. Among about 470,000 distinct CDR3 sequences listed, around 20% were seen once. This clonotype was counted at least ten times. Time point noted: persistent/refractory GD, antithyroid drugs over 5 years with positive TRAb. The TCR library was made from RNA extracted from PBMCs.

This clonotype was obtained from a female donor with Graves disease. The chain has TRBV28 and TRBJ1-4; a weak D match, TRBD1 (5 bases). Sequencing used peripheral blood mononuclear cells (PBMCs), obtained when the disease was refractory, from a patient treated with antithyroid drugs. Written as DNA, the CDR3 is TGTGCCAGCAGTTTACAGGGACTTCCCGCAACTAATGAAAAACTGTTTTTT. It translates to CASSLQGLPATNEKLFF.